One sample yielded the 20 T cell receptor beta chains listed below, sequenced in a study of control samples from healthy donors and cancer patients. Profiling relied on immunoSEQ multiplex PCR, and the TCRdb table lists in-frame clones only, not all of them. This table has under 150,000 clones, roughly 90% appearing once. The sequenced sample consisted of blood. All receptors derive from a young man in good health.

This rearrangement joins TRBV23-1 to TRBJ2-7; 7 nucleotides match TRBD2. Being an ORF, TRBV23-1 has a function that is uncertain. The CDR3 length is 17 residues. The J segment lost 0 bases and the V segment lost 3 bases, leaving 11 bases of the junction unmatched. CDR3 sequence reads: CASSQGGIASGSYEQYF. The CDR3 coding sequence is TGCGCCAGCAGTCAGGGAGGGATTGCTAGCGGCTCCTACGAGCAGTACTTC.

This rearrangement joins TRBV12-5 to TRBJ2-7, with D maybe TRBD2 (6 bases). The germline gives CDR1 LGHNT, CDR2 FRNRAP. The CDR3 covers 13 residues. Trimming took off 6 bases at V and 3 bases at J, with 12 bases between the two ends. The CDR3 is CASGPAGSYEQYF. For the CDR3, the DNA is TGTGCTAGTGGGCCCGCGGGGAGCTACGAGCAGTACTTC.

The V call is TRBV27, the J call TRBJ2-7, with unresolved D. Germline values: CDR1 MNHEY, CDR2 SMNVEV (reference sequence). The CDR3 runs 13 residues. Trimming pared 4 bases from V and 3 bases from J, leaving 10 bases between. The CDR3 spells CASSSSRGYEQYF. The CDR3, as DNA: TGTGCCAGCAGTTCGTCTCGAGGCTACGAGCAGTACTTC.

V is TRBV27 and J is TRBJ2-3; the match to TRBD2 covers 11 bases. The CDR3 runs to 16 residues. V shed 4 bases, J shed 2 bases, and the junction held 5 bases outside the gene matches. Germline V gene sequence: CDR1 MNHEY, CDR2 SMNVEV (reference sequence). The CDR3: CASSSLLAGDTDTQYF. CDR3 coding DNA: TGTGCCAGCAGTTCTCTACTAGCGGGAGACACAGATACGCAGTATTTT.

This rearrangement joins TRBV19 to TRBJ1-1; D may be TRBD1 (5 bases). V was shortened by 5 bases and J by 0 bases, with 7 bases between the two germline ends. This CDR3 has 13 residues. Germline CDR1 and CDR2: LNHDA and SQIVND (reference sequence). DNA of the CDR3: TGTGCCAGTAGTGCAGGGATGAACACTGAAGCTTTCTTT. Its translation is CASSAGMNTEAFF.

The chain links TRBV7-2 to TRBJ2-3; D gene ambiguous. With 0 bases removed from V and 10 bases from J, the gap between germline ends came to 11 bases. The germline V gene encodes CDR1 SGHTA and CDR2 FQGNSA. This CDR3 is built from 13 residues. CDR3 amino acids: CASSLAYPSSQYF. Here the CDR3 DNA reads TGTGCCAGCAGCTTAGCGTATCCTAGTTCGCAGTATTTT.

This clone was picked up many times. The rearrangement uses TRBV3-1 (or the pseudogene TRBV3-2) and TRBJ2-1; D uncertain. CDR1 is LGHDT and CDR2 is YNNKEL in the germline V gene (reference sequence). The CDR3 loop spans 12 amino acids. V was shortened by 4 bases and J by 7 bases, with 8 bases between the two germline ends. The DNA of the CDR3 is TGTGCCAGCAGCCTTAGTGGGAATGAGCAGTTCTTC. Its protein is CASSLSGNEQFF.

The V and J genes are TRBV18 and TRBJ1-1; D is uncertain. Germline assignment: CDR1 KGHSH and CDR2 LQKENI. This CDR3 spans 14 amino acids. The ends were cut back, 0 bases at V and 1 base at J, with 6 bases in the middle. The CDR3 DNA is TGTGCCAGCTCACCACCTTACAGGAACACTGAAGCTTTCTTT. Its translation: CASSPPYRNTEAFF.

V usage is TRBV5-4 and J usage is TRBJ2-5; unclear D gene. The V and J ends lost 3 bases and 5 bases respectively, with 17 bases between them. Germline V gene sequence: CDR1 SGHNT, CDR2 YYREEE (reference sequence). This CDR3 comprises 15 residues. Written as DNA, the CDR3 is TGTGCCAGCAGCTCCGCGGCTGCGCTTTTTGAGACCCAGTACTTC. Translating it yields CASSSAAALFETQYF.

The genes are TRBV6-6 and TRBJ2-1, with a weak D call TRBD1 (5 bases). Germline CDR1 reads MNHNY; CDR2 reads SVGAGI (reference sequence). Trimming removed 5 bases at V and 0 bases at J, with 17 bases between. This CDR3 has 17 residues. The DNA of the CDR3 is TGTGCCAGCAGTCCGTCAGGGTCCAGGAGCTCCTACAATGAGCAGTTCTTC. Encoded protein: CASSPSGSRSSYNEQFF.

V is TRBV6-5 and J is TRBJ1-2; D gene ambiguous. The CDR3 contains 12 residues. In germline, CDR1 is MNHEY, CDR2 SVGAGI. The V end was cut by 6 bases, the J end by 4 bases, with 9 bases between. The CDR3 DNA is TGTGCCAGCAGCGGGGAGGGCTATGGCTACACCTTC. Encoded protein: CASSGEGYGYTF.

A remark on this clone: Germline is not matched at one junction end, which may reflect a read error. The chain is built from TRBV5-6 and TRBJ1-1; no clear D. The CDR3 runs to 15 residues. Germline V gene lookup returns CDR1 SGHDT and CDR2 YYEEEE. CDR3 loop: CASSLVKRPSTEAFF. In DNA, the CDR3 is TGTGCCAGCAGTTTGGTCAAAAGGCCCTCCACTGAAGCTTTCTTT.

V gene TRBV19 combines with J gene TRBJ1-5, with 8 bases that match TRBD1. The germline CDR1 and CDR2 sequences are LNHDA and SQIVND (reference sequence). After removal of 5 bases from V and 0 bases from J, the junction contained 9 bases not matched to a gene. This CDR3 region has 17 residues. The chain's CDR3 is CASSDPPGQGSNQPQHF. CDR3 DNA sequence: TGTGCCAGTAGTGACCCCCCTGGACAGGGTAGCAATCAGCCCCAGCATTTT. Full variable domain (remainder filled in from reference TRBV19 and TRBJ1-5): DGGITQSPKYLFRKEGQNVTLSCEQNLNHDAMYWYRQDPGQGLRLIYYSQIVNDFQKGDIAEGYSVSREKKESFPLTVTSAQKNPTAFYLCASSDPPGQGSNQPQHFGDGTRLSIL.

This clone was detected a few times. The J gene is TRBJ2-7, the V gene TRBV5-5, with no clear D. This CDR3 is built from 12 residues. Germline CDR1 is SGHKS and CDR2 is YYEKEE (reference sequence). V gave up 1 base and J gave up 5 bases, with 7 bases separating them. The CDR3 region has the DNA TGTGCCAGCAGCTTGACGGACCACGAGCAGTACTTC. Protein: CASSLTDHEQYF.

The rearrangement joins TRBV6-1 to TRBJ2-1; the D is unclear. The V end was cut by 4 bases, the J end by 3 bases, with 16 bases between. Germline assignment: CDR1 MNHNS and CDR2 SASEGT. The CDR3 is 16 amino acids. CDR3 coding DNA: TGTGCCAGCAGTGGGCTGGGGAACGGCGACTACAATGAGCAGTTCTTC. The encoded protein is CASSGLGNGDYNEQFF.

The CDR3 DNA sequence: TGTGCCAGCAGCGTAGTCGCCAACGGGGATACGCAGTATTTT. Encoded protein: CASSVVANGDTQYF. The chain combines TRBV9 with TRBJ2-3; no clear D gene. CDR1 is SGDLS and CDR2 is YYNGEE in the germline V gene. V lost 0 bases to trimming and J lost 6 bases, with 11 bases between them. The CDR3 loop spans 14 amino acids.

The chain joins TRBV5-1 to TRBJ2-5; 8 bases align to TRBD2. Germline lookup yields CDR1 SGHRS and CDR2 YFSETQ. V lost 4 bases and J lost 4; bases outside the gene matches: 6. This CDR3 region has 14 residues. This chain's CDR3 is CASSPGRGGETQYF. CDR3 DNA sequence: TGCGCCAGCAGCCCGGGACGGGGGGGAGAGACCCAGTACTTC.

This chain joins TRBV9 and TRBJ2-1; possibly TRBD2 for D (5 bases). Germline values: CDR1 SGDLS, CDR2 YYNGEE. V was cut by 0 bases and J by 4 bases, with 14 bases left in between. The length of the CDR3 is 16 residues. DNA for the CDR3: TGTGCCAGCAGCGTAGCAGGTAGCGCGAAATACAATGAGCAGTTCTTC. Translating gives CASSVAGSAKYNEQFF.

The J gene is TRBJ2-3, the V gene TRBV7-3, with 7 bases that match TRBD2. With V trimmed by 2 bases and J by 4 bases, 9 bases remained unmatched. The CDR3 spans 16 residues. Germline CDR1 and CDR2: SGHTA and FQGTGA. The CDR3 protein is CASSLDGGRSPDTQYF. As DNA, the CDR3 is TGTGCCAGCAGCTTAGACGGCGGGAGAAGTCCAGATACGCAGTATTTT.

The chain recombines TRBV2 with TRBJ2-1; D might be TRBD2 (6 bases). V lost 8 bases to trimming and J lost 1 base, with 6 bases between them. Germline assignment: CDR1 SNHLY and CDR2 FYNNEI. The CDR3 totals 12 residues. In DNA form, the CDR3 reads TGTGCCAGCGGGAGGTCCTACAATGAGCAGTTCTTC. The encoded protein is CASGRSYNEQFF.